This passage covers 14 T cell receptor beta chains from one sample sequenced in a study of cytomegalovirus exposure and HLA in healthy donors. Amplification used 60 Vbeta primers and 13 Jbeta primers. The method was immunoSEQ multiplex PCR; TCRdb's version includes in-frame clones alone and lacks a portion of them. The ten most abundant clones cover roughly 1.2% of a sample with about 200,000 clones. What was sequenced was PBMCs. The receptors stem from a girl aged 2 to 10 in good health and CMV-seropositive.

CDR3 sequence reads: CASRRTTGIYGYTF. The CDR3 DNA is TGTGCCAGCAGGCGAACTACAGGAATCTATGGCTACACCTTC. This chain joins TRBV27 and TRBJ1-2, with TRBD1 as a possible D gene (5 bases). Trimming cost V 6 bases and J 4 bases, with 15 bases left between them. In germline, CDR1 is MNHEY, CDR2 SMNVEV (reference sequence). CDR3 length equals 14 residues.

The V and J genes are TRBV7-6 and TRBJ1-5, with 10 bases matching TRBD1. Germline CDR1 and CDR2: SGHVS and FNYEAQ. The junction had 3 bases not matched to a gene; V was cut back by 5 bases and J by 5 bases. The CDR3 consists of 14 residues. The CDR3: CASSPGTGDQPQHF. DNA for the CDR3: TGTGCCAGCAGCCCGGGGACAGGGGATCAGCCCCAGCATTTT.

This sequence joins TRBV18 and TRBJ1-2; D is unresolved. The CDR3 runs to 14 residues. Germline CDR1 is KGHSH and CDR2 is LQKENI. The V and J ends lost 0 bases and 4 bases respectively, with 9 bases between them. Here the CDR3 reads CASSPPNGLYGYTF. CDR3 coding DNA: TGTGCCAGCTCACCACCCAACGGTCTCTATGGCTACACCTTC.

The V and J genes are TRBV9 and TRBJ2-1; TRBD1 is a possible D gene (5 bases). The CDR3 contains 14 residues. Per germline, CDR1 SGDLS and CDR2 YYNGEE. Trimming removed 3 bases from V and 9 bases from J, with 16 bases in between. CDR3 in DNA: TGTGCCAGCAGCGAAGCCCTTGGGGCGGCTGAGCAGTTCTTC. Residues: CASSEALGAAEQFF.

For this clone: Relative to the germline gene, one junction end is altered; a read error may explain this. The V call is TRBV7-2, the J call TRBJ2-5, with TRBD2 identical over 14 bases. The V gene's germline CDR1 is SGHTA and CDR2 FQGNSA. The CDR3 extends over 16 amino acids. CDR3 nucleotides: TGTGCCAGCAACTTAGGGACTAGCGGGAGTGGGGAGACCCAGTACTTC. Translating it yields CASNLGTSGSGETQYF.

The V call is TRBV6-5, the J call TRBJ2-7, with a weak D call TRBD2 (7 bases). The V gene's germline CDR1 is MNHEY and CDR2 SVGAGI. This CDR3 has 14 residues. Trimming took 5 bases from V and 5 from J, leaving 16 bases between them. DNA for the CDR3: TGTGCCAGCAGTCGGGGGGCGCGAGGCAACGAGCAGTACTTC. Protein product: CASSRGARGNEQYF.

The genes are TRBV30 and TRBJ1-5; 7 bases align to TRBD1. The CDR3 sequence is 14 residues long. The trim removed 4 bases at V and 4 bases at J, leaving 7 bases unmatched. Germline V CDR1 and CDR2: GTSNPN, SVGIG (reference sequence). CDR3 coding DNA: TGTGCCTGGACCCAAGGGGGCCCAAATCAGCCCCAGCATTTT. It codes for CAWTQGGPNQPQHF.

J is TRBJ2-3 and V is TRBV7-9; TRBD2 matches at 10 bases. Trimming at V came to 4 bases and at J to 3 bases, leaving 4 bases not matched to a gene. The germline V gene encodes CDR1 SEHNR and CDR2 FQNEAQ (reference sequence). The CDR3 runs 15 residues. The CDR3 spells CASSSEREGTDTQYF. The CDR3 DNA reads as TGTGCCAGCAGCTCGGAGCGGGAGGGTACAGATACGCAGTATTTT.

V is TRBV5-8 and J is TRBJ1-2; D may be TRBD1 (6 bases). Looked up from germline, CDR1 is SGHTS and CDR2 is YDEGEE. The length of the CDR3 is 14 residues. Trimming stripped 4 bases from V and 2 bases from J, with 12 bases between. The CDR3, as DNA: TGTGCCAGCAGCCCCAGGGGCCTAAACTATGGCTACACCTTC. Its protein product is CASSPRGLNYGYTF.

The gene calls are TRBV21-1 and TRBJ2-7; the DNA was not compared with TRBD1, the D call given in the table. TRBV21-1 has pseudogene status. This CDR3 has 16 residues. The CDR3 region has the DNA TGTGCCAGCAGCAAAGCAGGCACCGCAGGCTCCTACGAGCAGTACTTC. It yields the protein CASSKAGTAGSYEQYF.

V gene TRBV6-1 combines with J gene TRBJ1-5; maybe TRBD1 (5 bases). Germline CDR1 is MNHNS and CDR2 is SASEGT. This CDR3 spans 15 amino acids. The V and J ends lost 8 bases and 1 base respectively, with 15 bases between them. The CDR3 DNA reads TGTGCCAGCGAACTGCCAGGGAGGAGCAATCAGCCCCAGCATTTT. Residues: CASELPGRSNQPQHF.

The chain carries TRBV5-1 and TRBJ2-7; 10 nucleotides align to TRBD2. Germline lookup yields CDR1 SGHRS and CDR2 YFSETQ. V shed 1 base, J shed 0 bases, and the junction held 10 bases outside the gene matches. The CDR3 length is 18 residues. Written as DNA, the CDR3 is TGCGCCAGCAGCTTGCAGGCGAGCGGGAGGGGAAGCTCCTACGAGCAGTACTTC. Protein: CASSLQASGRGSSYEQYF.

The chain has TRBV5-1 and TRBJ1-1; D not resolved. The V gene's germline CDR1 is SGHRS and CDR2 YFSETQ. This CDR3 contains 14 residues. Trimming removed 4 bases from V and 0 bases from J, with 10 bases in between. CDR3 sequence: CASSTQNMNTEAFF. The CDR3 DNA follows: TGCGCCAGCAGCACACAGAACATGAACACTGAAGCTTTCTTT.

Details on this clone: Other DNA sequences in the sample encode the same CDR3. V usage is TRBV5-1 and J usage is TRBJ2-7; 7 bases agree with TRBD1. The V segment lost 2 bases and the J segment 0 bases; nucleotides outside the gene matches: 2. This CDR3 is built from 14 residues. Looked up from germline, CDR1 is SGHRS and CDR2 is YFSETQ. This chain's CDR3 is CASSFGDSSYEQYF. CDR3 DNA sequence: TGCGCCAGCAGCTTCGGGGACAGCTCCTACGAGCAGTACTTC.